The clone carrying this T cell receptor (beta chain) was seen many times. As yet, its antigen is unknown. The junction differs from germline at one of its ends, possibly a read error. The data are from a study of T cells in Graves' hyperthyroidism and ophthalmopathy. Points from the study as a whole: Most thyroid-expanded clonotypes above 0.001 were also found in blood. A median about 6.2 months before onset, the model predicted ophthalmopathy.

Template material for amplifying TCR beta CDR3 regions consisted of RNA transcripts. The primer set for the first-round RT-PCR of the TCR CDR3 was HTBI. One entry per CDR3 protein results from TCRdb running MiXCR on the multiplex PCR reads. The sample lists roughly 700,000 distinct CDR3 sequences, 17% occurring once. This CDR3 contains 14 residues. The patients, who ranged from 18 to 65 in age, presented with newly diagnosed hyperthyroidism lasting under 2 months. Clinical symptoms, serum thyroxine and TRAb, thyroid ultrasound and orbital computed tomography were used for the diagnoses. Sequences were obtained from blood. The origin of this receptor is a man between 45 and 60 years old with Graves' hyperthyroidism. The genes are TRBV12-3 or TRBV12-4 and TRBJ1-1; no clear D. As DNA, the CDR3 is TGTGCCAGCAGCTTAGGGAGGAGGAACACTGAAGCTTTCTTT. This translates into CASSLGRRNTEAFF.